This T cell receptor (beta chain) was found in a study of cytomegalovirus exposure and HLA in healthy donors (dated by TCRdb to 2016 to 2017). Context from the whole study: An earlier analysis of more than 550 of the donors reported about 280 Gb of sequence data and 117 million unique TCR beta sequences obtained from about 179 million T cells. The study aimed to test whether signatures of past pathogen exposure could be identified by cataloging public T cell receptors. The study combined high-throughput TCR immunosequencing, statistical association of individual TCRs with disease status, and machine learning to predict cytomegalovirus infection status. All discovery cohort repertoires had been generated on a single sequencing platform. In the later analysis, no new phenotypic data were used to find candidate immune exposures; instead, reliance was placed on TCR beta sequences and their occurrence across donors. Along with the roughly 670-subject first cohort, a separate validation cohort of approximately 110 different subjects was used. Class I and class II HLA loci were covered by the typing at four-digit resolution. Donor age, sex, ethnicity and CMV serostatus were compiled alongside the repertoire data. In an earlier analysis of roughly 600 of the donors, high-throughput TCR beta sequencing was used to judge whether each TCR beta V gene segment behaved as functional or pseudogenic. A later genetic analysis took genome-wide SNP genotypes for about three fifths of the 666 donors and used that subset as a discovery cohort. Of the 300 to 450 genotyped donors, approximately 80% were placed in the genetic ancestry cluster associated with self-reported Caucasian donors. A handful of DR-DQ haplotypes were handled as single units for association and clustering because linkage in the cohort was strong. An early release that covered 640 HLA-typed donors contained 300 to 350 gigabases of sequencing data and 75 million to 100 million unique TCR sequences. Among 398 genotyped donors of the cohort, an average of about 240,000 unique TCR beta nucleotide sequences were sequenced per donor, around a sixth of them non-productive. The study profiled the T cell repertoires of 550 to 700 subjects by immunosequencing and related them to cytomegalovirus serostatus. Typing coverage differed by locus: A, B, C, DRB1 and DQB1 were typed in roughly 620-630 donors, DQA1 in about 500, DPA1 in 600 to 610, and DPB1 in approximately 450. A later analysis re-examined previously published TCR beta repertoires from more than 550 donors and added high-resolution HLA genotyping to investigate patterns of TCR occurrence.

The cohort was made up of roughly 670 healthy bone marrow donors. At the time of sampling, all cohort members were nominally healthy, though unrecorded immune exposures were likely present. The donor was CMV seropositive and was included in the group of approximately 300 seropositive cohort members. Each donor provided a peripheral blood sample, and peripheral blood mononuclear cells were used for TCR beta sequencing. Genomic DNA extraction from the blood cell samples was performed with the Qiagen DNeasy Blood Extraction Kit. Points the paper makes about the study in general: A further reported finding was that TCR beta sequences accurately predicted the HLA-A and HLA-B alleles for most subjects in the first cohort. In a later analysis, the rate of TCR association differed among HLA loci, with DRB1 alleles having the most associated TCRs and HLA-C alleles having the fewest. According to a later genetic analysis, donors in an Asian-associated ancestry cluster had fewer N-insertions in productive TCRs than the roughly 670-donor mean. The cohort was sequenced for TCR beta chains only, and without alpha or paired-chain data the features that could be detected were limited. Most TCR sequences were observed very rarely across donors, whereas some public TCRs were present in many individuals. In vitro tests confirmed that a few of the cytomegalovirus-associated TCR beta chains recognize cytomegalovirus antigens. In the study, about 150 TCR beta chains were listed as associated with cytomegalovirus. Because HLA typing was unavailable for some donors at each locus, only the typed subset was used in association tests. A later analysis found that most CMV-associated TCR beta chains appeared HLA-restricted, with HLA associations seemingly driven largely by CMV exposure. Specific HLA alleles were associated with over 15,000 TCR beta sequences at a false discovery rate of 0.05 in a later analysis. A later analysis found that HLA-associated TCR beta chains were more clonally expanded and had lower generation probabilities than equally common non-associated chains. A later genetic analysis associated a missense DCLRE1C variant with V-gene and J-gene trimming of TCR beta chains, and an independent cohort replicated the association. Roughly uniform sequencing depth across donors was assumed in presence/absence analyses, although this assumption may not hold. Several of the top co-occurrence clusters appeared to be linked to parvovirus B19, influenza, CMV and Epstein-Barr virus, according to a later analysis. Cytomegalovirus status was reported to be diagnosed by the classifier with high specificity and sensitivity in both the original and validation cohorts. The authors suggested that the approach could potentially be generalized to other disease states and immunological phenotypes. For the cohort, immune exposure information was limited to CMV serostatus. In an earlier analysis of 587 of the donors, most TCR beta V segments appeared in productive rearrangements about 87% or about 30% of the time, broadly matching IMGT annotations. Some IMGT-functional V segments, including TRBV6-2 and TRBV6-3, could not be distinguished by the 87-base-pair reads and were therefore excluded. The sequencing pipeline was judged likely to have produced a cluster of highly shared sequence variants as a technical artifact. Because counts were too low, about 15 rarely observed V segments, including chromosome 9 orphons, were left out of the earlier analysis of approximately 580 of the donors. Strong co-occurrence of HLA alleles, especially DR and DQ, made assigning TCR associations to individual alleles difficult. Linkage disequilibrium might explain the correlated functional status among segregating V segments, but an unknown experimental factor could not be excluded.

The library was prepared using the immunoSEQ multiplex PCR assay. For the multiplex PCR, a mixture combining 60 forward primers for TCR Vbeta segments and 13 reverse primers for TCR Jbeta segments was used. Amplification of the CDR3 region of rearranged TCR beta genes was performed with a multiplex PCR assay on genomic DNA. The amplified TCR beta libraries were sequenced on the Illumina HiSeq System as 87-base-pair reads. The study's own analysis went as follows. A later analysis counted about 80 million unique TCR beta chains across the 500 to 850 repertoires, and around 9.9 million of these chains were shared by at least two donors. A nearest-neighbor algorithm error-corrected the raw reads and collapsed the reads into unique sequences, merging closely related sequences to remove PCR and sequencing errors. CDR3 sequences were aligned to IMGT reference sequences to assign V, D and J gene segments. Each retained sequence needed at least a six-nucleotide match to both a V gene segment and a J gene segment. A rearrangement was called productive if the CDR3 had no stop codons and remained in frame with V and J, and every other rearrangement was called non-productive. Following IMGT convention, CDR3 was defined as the stretch from the second conserved V-encoded cysteine up to the conserved J-encoded phenylalanine. The earlier analysis of about 620 of the donors excluded sequences that lacked an unambiguous match to a single V gene segment. An earlier analysis of a few hundred of the donors classified V segments as functional when productive rearrangements were above 56.7% and as segregating when the standard deviation between donors was above 5%. A statistical classification framework was built for diagnosing cytomegalovirus status from the catalog of TCR beta chain sequences. V and J gene assignment, in a later analysis, came from comparing TCR nucleotide sequences with IMGT/GENE-DB human TR gene sequences. In a later analysis, CDR3 sequences and most-parsimonious VDJ recombination scenarios were assigned using the TCRdist pipeline. In a later analysis, each TCR beta chain was defined by its CDR3 amino acid sequence together with its V-gene family, and reads without a unique V-gene family were excluded. A later analysis removed 592 highly shared, low-generation-probability nucleotide sequences to deal with suspected cross-contamination and a sequencing artifact. In a later analysis, a clonal expansion index for each public chain was calculated from normalized within-repertoire ranks of inferred template counts. In a later analysis, generation probabilities were computed using a VDJ recombination model fitted to out-of-frame rearrangements, and the results were checked against IGoR. In a later analysis, TCR-TCR, TCR-HLA and TCR-CMV co-occurrence was scored with hypergeometric tests, and a repertoire-size bias correction was applied to TCR pairs. False discovery rates were estimated in a later analysis by permuting HLA or CMV assignments 20 times. In a later analysis, co-occurring TCRs were grouped with DBSCAN, and TCRdist sequence similarity was added when clustering was performed within HLA-allele-positive subsets. Repertoires with fewer than 30,000 or more than 120,000 public chains were left out of co-occurrence clustering, as were a few repertoires with anomalous nucleotide sharing. The table was pulled from immuneACCESS by TCRdb, which kept in-frame rearrangements only. Such tables lose some clones; where checked, under half of the loss comes from unresolved V genes, and the rest has no known cause. For V, J and clone size, that table is used; D and trimming come from the DNA. Present in this sample are 140,000 to 150,000 clones, about two thirds of which were seen just once. Together, the top ten hold under 2.5% of the sample.

Of note for this clone: Its antigen has not been determined. Base quality data are lacking; no much larger clone is found one base away.

Based on the germline V gene (reference sequence), the CDR1 and CDR2 sequences are LNHDA and SQIVND. From V the trimming removes 1 base and from J it removes 3 bases, while the gene matches leave 5 bases of the junction unaccounted for. Including the terminal cysteine and phenylalanine, the CDR3 comprises 16 residues. Only the CDR3 DNA stays, 48 bases, in frame from base 1. The chain is assembled from TRBV19 and TRBJ1-2, with 10 junctional bases fitting TRBD1. The TCR comes from a woman aged 60-75 years in good health and CMV-seropositive. What was sequenced was PBMCs. The DNA sequence is as follows: TGTGCCAGTAGTATAGTCCCGGGACAGGGGTACTATGGCTACACCTTC. The translation is CASSIVPGQGYYGYTF.